Listed below are T cell receptor beta chains from one sample, sequenced in a study of shared clonotypes between healthy human individuals. Here immunoSEQ multiplex PCR was the method, and the copy in TCRdb shows in-frame clones only, minus some. This table has about 1.1 million clones, 75% to 85% appearing once. The sequenced sample consisted of memory CD4+ T cells from PBMCs. Receptors originate from a man aged 18 to 30 in good health. Some clones in this sample may be carry-over from other donors' samples. CDR3s include the opening cysteine and the closing phenylalanine or tryptophan. The order of the fields is D gene, V gene, CDR3 protein. A D gene is named only where the DNA matches it firmly.

d_call: TRBD2; v_call: TRBV28; cdr3_aa: CASLLRLAGGTGELFF
d_call: TRBD1; v_call: TRBV30; cdr3_aa: CAWGDSSAYGYTF
d_call: -; v_call: TRBV6-5; cdr3_aa: CASSTPGRLNTEAFF
d_call: TRBD1; v_call: TRBV11-2; cdr3_aa: CASSLGTGGVGNQPQHF
d_call: TRBD1; v_call: TRBV7-2; cdr3_aa: CASSLGTRGRGAFF
d_call: -; v_call: TRBV7-9; cdr3_aa: CASSLPGVETQYF
d_call: -; v_call: TRBV15; cdr3_aa: CATSRDTLDGHYGYTF
d_call: -; v_call: TRBV27; cdr3_aa: CASSFSGRANYGYTF
d_call: TRBD1; v_call: TRBV7-3; cdr3_aa: CASSLTGDAGELFF
d_call: TRBD1; v_call: TRBV27; cdr3_aa: CASSLDRGGRAKNIQYF